These T cell receptor beta chains were read from a single sample in a study of blood T cell repertoires in COVID-19. The assay was immunoSEQ multiplex PCR, and TCRdb's table has in-frame clones only and misses some. The sample yields about 140,000 clones, less than 80% seen once. Sequencing input: peripheral blood. These receptor sequences come from a man in his fifties or sixties with acute or convalescent COVID-19. Both conserved end residues are trimmed from each CDR3. Where a row states a size, it is once, few, many or the class of an expanded clone; other rows omit it.

v_call	clone_size	j_call	cdr3_aa
TRBV9	once	TRBJ2-2	ASSTGTHTGELF
TRBV7-2	-	TRBJ2-7	ASSLMGLAAGEQY
TRBV27	-	TRBJ1-3	ASSFGSSGNTIY
TRBV5-5	-	TRBJ2-7	ASSSFTLDTLGGEQY
TRBV7-9	few	TRBJ2-2	ASSLGVLADTNTGELF
TRBV2	-	TRBJ2-2	ASIWEMNTGELF
TRBV6-5	-	TRBJ1-4	ASKRDGGNEKLF
TRBV19	-	TRBJ2-3	ASSIGGAEDTQY
TRBV11-2	-	TRBJ1-2	ASGDYGYGYT
TRBV5-1	-	TRBJ2-7	ASSLDRGYDEQY
TRBV28	-	TRBJ2-6	ASSLGGAGANVLT
TRBV7-2	-	TRBJ1-1	ASSPGQTRVTEAF
TRBV28	-	TRBJ1-5	ASSPGNGAQPQH
TRBV19	few	TRBJ2-5	ASSITASGRGETQY
TRBV10-3	-	TRBJ2-1	AINRGSDQQF
TRBV7-3	once	TRBJ2-7	ASSFTRDRAFYEQY
TRBV5-1	few	TRBJ2-2	ASSWTGRNTGELF
TRBV2	-	TRBJ1-2	ASSDAGGNYGYT
TRBV19	-	TRBJ1-2	ASSVRGQGNYGYT
TRBV29-1	once	TRBJ1-1	SVGGTPNTEAF
TRBV9	few	TRBJ2-7	ASSVASGLDLYEQY
TRBV5-6	-	TRBJ2-2	ASSLAGGELF
TRBV30	-	TRBJ1-3	AWSVSGGGYTIY
TRBV7-3	-	TRBJ2-1	ASSPPGSNEQF
TRBV7-2	-	TRBJ1-2	ASSLVGPNGYT
TRBV28	-	TRBJ2-7	ASSGTGVIEQY
TRBV7-3	-	TRBJ1-5	ASSLSGNQPQH
TRBV30	-	TRBJ1-3	AWSDAGFVSGNTIY
TRBV2	-	TRBJ2-7	ASSEQGLNEQY
TRBV6-5	-	TRBJ2-2	ASNRQGAAGELF
TRBV28	-	TRBJ2-7	ASRPSGSSYEQY
TRBV4-3	-	TRBJ2-7	ASSQGHSGTGGYEQY
TRBV6-2/TRBV6-3	-	TRBJ2-3	ASRPLAGPHHTQY
TRBV18	-	TRBJ2-7	ASSPRDRVANYEQY
TRBV12-3/TRBV12-4	few	TRBJ2-1	ASRLAGYNEQF
TRBV27	few	TRBJ2-5	ASSSSETQY
TRBV30	-	TRBJ1-2	AWSPGRAIYGYT
TRBV7-2	-	TRBJ2-2	ASTPGQTNTGELF
TRBV7-9	few	TRBJ1-1	ASSLGERGTEAF
TRBV7-2	once	TRBJ2-3	ASSWRQGEDTQY
TRBV7-9	-	TRBJ2-4	ASSQPGRGNIQY
TRBV11-2	-	TRBJ2-1	ASSPGTNTFNEQF
TRBV27	-	TRBJ2-4	ASSPVGGVGNIQY
TRBV11-2	once	TRBJ1-1	ASSLIRQVNTEAF
TRBV7-8	-	TRBJ2-7	ASRKRGQDYEQY
TRBV12-3/TRBV12-4	-	TRBJ1-5	ASSWVGDQPQH
TRBV19	-	TRBJ1-5	ASRRTGNNQPQH
TRBV30	-	TRBJ2-5	AWSGGLQETQY
TRBV7-9	-	TRBJ1-2	ASSSGQLNWNGTNYGYT
TRBV15	-	TRBJ1-1	ATAEGLSTEAF
TRBV5-5	few	TRBJ1-5	ASSPSVQGNQPQH